A single sample gave rise to the 19 T cell receptor beta chains below, sequenced in a study of cytomegalovirus exposure and HLA in healthy donors. With 60 Vbeta and 13 Jbeta primers, the PCR was carried out. This table comes from immunoSEQ multiplex PCR, and its TCRdb copy is limited to in-frame clones, with some not included. The sample contains some 150,000 clones, about 80% of which appear only once. The sequencing sample was made of PBMCs. The receptor source for this set is a woman in her 50s in good health and CMV-seronegative.

Ten or more counts support this clone. This rearrangement joins TRBV6-4 to TRBJ2-7, with D possibly matching TRBD1 (6 bases). The V end was cut by 7 bases, the J end by 0 bases, with 19 bases between. Germline V gene data show CDR1 as MRHNA and CDR2 as SNTAGT. This CDR3 has 16 residues. CDR3 residues: CASNRTNNRDSYEQYF. The DNA for the CDR3 is TGTGCCAGCAATCGTACGAATAACAGGGACTCCTACGAGCAGTACTTC.

The CDR3 region is CAIRPGTGGISGANVLTF. CDR3 nucleotides: TGTGCCATCAGACCCGGGACAGGCGGAATCTCTGGGGCCAACGTCCTGACTTTC. The chain combines TRBV10-3 with TRBJ2-6; 8 bases align to TRBD1. The length of the CDR3 is 18 residues. CDR1 and CDR2 (germline): ENHRY, SYGVKD. J lost 0 bases, V lost 6 bases, and 10 bases had no gene match.

The V gene is TRBV29-1, the J gene TRBJ2-7, with 7 bases lining up with TRBD1. CDR3 length equals 12 residues. The V gene end was trimmed by 7 bases and the J gene end by 2 bases; junction bases not matched to a gene: 5. Germline CDR1 reads SQVTM; CDR2 reads ANQGSEA. This CDR3 is CSARDSTYEQYF. The CDR3 DNA reads as TGCAGCGCCCGGGACAGTACCTACGAGCAGTACTTC.

The gene calls are TRBV18 and TRBJ1-1; tentatively, D is TRBD1 (5 bases). This CDR3 region has 14 residues. Germline-derived CDR1 and CDR2 are KGHSH and LQKENI. V shed 4 bases and J shed 3 bases, with 12 bases lying between them. The CDR3 loop reads CASSRTSGDTEAFF. DNA of the CDR3: TGTGCCAGCTCACGTACATCGGGGGACACTGAAGCTTTCTTT.

The chain employs TRBV14 and TRBJ2-7, with unresolved D. Trimming took off 1 base at V and 0 bases at J, with 4 bases between the two ends. This CDR3 is 13 amino acids long. Germline-derived CDR1 and CDR2 are SGHDN and FVKESK. The CDR3 DNA follows: TGTGCCAGCAGCCAAGGCGGCTCCTACGAGCAGTACTTC. Protein sequence: CASSQGGSYEQYF. Combining the CDR3 with reference TRBV14 and TRBJ2-7 gives the whole variable domain EAGVTQFPSHSVIEKGQTVTLRCDPISGHDNLYWYRRVMGKEIKFLLHFVKESKQDESGMPNNRFLAERTGGTYSTLKVQPAELEDSGVYFCASSQGGSYEQYFGPGTRLTVT.

This CDR3 reads CASSEKVVAGSGYTF. CDR3 coding DNA: TGTGCCAGCAGCGAAAAGGTGGTGGCGGGAAGTGGCTACACCTTC. The rearrangement joins TRBV7-2 to TRBJ1-2; D not resolved. V was clipped by 5 bases and J by 7 bases, with 20 bases between them. This CDR3 has 15 amino acids. Germline lookup yields CDR1 SGHTA and CDR2 FQGNSA.

The chain has TRBV18 and TRBJ2-7; 7 nucleotides match TRBD1. CDR3 length: 17 residues. CDR1 is KGHSH and CDR2 is LQKENI in the germline V gene. V dropped 3 bases and J dropped 2; count of bases not matched to a gene: 13. The CDR3 is CASSPFLRRQGAYEQYF. The CDR3 region has the DNA TGTGCCAGCTCACCCTTTCTTCGACGACAGGGCGCCTACGAGCAGTACTTC.

The chain is built from TRBV5-4 and TRBJ2-3; the D gene is possibly TRBD1 (5 bases). CDR3 length: 15 amino acids. The V and J ends lost 4 bases and 2 bases respectively, with 14 bases between them. Germline V gene data show CDR1 as SGHNT and CDR2 as YYREEE (reference sequence). CDR3 in DNA: TGTGCCAGCAGCCCGGACACGTACACCACAGATACGCAGTATTTT. Its protein is CASSPDTYTTDTQYF.

This clone was seen just once. J is TRBJ2-5 and V is TRBV5-5; 9 bases fit TRBD1. This CDR3 spans 15 amino acids. Germline trimming cut 4 bases from V and 5 bases from J; bases unmatched to any gene: 9. Germline lookup yields CDR1 SGHKS and CDR2 YYEKEE (reference sequence). CDR3 DNA sequence: TGTGCCAGCAGCCCGACAGGGGGAAGACGGGAGACCCAGTACTTC. It specifies CASSPTGGRRETQYF.

This clone appeared a few times. DNA for the CDR3: TGTGCCAGCAGCTTGACAGGCGCGAACGAAAAACTGTTTTTT. It is translated as CASSLTGANEKLFF. The V and J genes are TRBV5-4 and TRBJ1-4; D might be TRBD1 (5 bases). The germline V and J ends were trimmed by 1 base and 8 bases, with 12 bases remaining between them. The CDR3 totals 14 residues. CDR1 and CDR2 (germline): SGHNT, YYREEE (reference sequence). Together with reference TRBV5-4 and TRBJ1-4, the CDR3 gives the full variable domain: ETGVTQSPTHLIKTRGQQVTLRCSSQSGHNTVSWYQQALGQGPQFIFQYYREEENGRGNFPPRFSGLQFPNYSSELNVNALELDDSALYLCASSLTGANEKLFFGSGTQLSVL.

V is TRBV7-6 and J is TRBJ2-5; TRBD2 agrees at 8 bases. After removal of 2 bases from V and 5 bases from J, the junction contained 7 bases not matched to a gene. The CDR3 sequence is 15 residues long. Germline-derived CDR1 and CDR2 are SGHVS and FNYEAQ. CDR3 residues: CASSLSGGGRETQYF. Here the CDR3 DNA reads TGTGCCAGCAGCTTATCCGGGGGCGGGAGGGAGACCCAGTACTTC.

The chain employs TRBV7-6 and TRBJ2-2, with D unresolved. Germline CDR1 and CDR2: SGHVS and FNYEAQ. V was cut by 4 bases and J by 6 bases, with 18 bases left in between. The CDR3 consists of 16 residues. The CDR3 loop reads CASSWLPQGRSGELFF. The CDR3 DNA reads TGTGCCAGCAGCTGGTTACCCCAAGGCAGGTCCGGGGAGCTGTTTTTT.

This clone has a handful of counts. V usage is TRBV4-2 and J usage is TRBJ2-1; D may be TRBD1 (5 bases). Germline values: CDR1 LGHNA, CDR2 YNFKEQ. V was shortened by 0 bases and J by 6 bases, with 12 bases between the two germline ends. The CDR3 runs to 15 residues. The chain's CDR3 is CASSQDYRQGNEQFF. In nucleotides, the CDR3 is TGTGCCAGCAGCCAAGATTACCGGCAGGGCAATGAGCAGTTCTTC.

J is TRBJ1-1 and V is TRBV5-3, with D possibly being TRBD1 (6 bases). TRBV5-3 carries the ORF label, with uncertain function. CDR3 length: 12 residues. Trimming removed 5 bases at V and 10 bases at J, with 15 bases between. The CDR3 here is CARSRRGGGAFF. CDR3 sequence (DNA): TGTGCCAGAAGTCGGAGGGGGGGAGGAGCTTTCTTT.

The chain has TRBV27 and TRBJ2-3, with 7 bases matching TRBD2. CDR3 size: 16 residues. V gave up 5 bases and J gave up 0 bases; unmatched junction bases: 8. Germline CDR1 and CDR2: MNHEY and SMNVEV (reference sequence). CDR3 bases: TGTGCCAGCAGTAACTGGCGGGGGATCAGCACAGATACGCAGTATTTT. Its translation: CASSNWRGISTDTQYF.

The genes are TRBV5-4 and TRBJ2-1, with 8 nucleotides matching TRBD1. Germline CDR1 reads SGHNT; CDR2 reads YYREEE (reference sequence). The CDR3 covers 15 residues. J gave up 2 bases and V 3 bases, and 4 bases lay outside the gene matches. The CDR3 region has the DNA TGTGCCAGCAGCTCCGGACAGGGTGCCTACAATGAGCAGTTCTTC. Encoded protein: CASSSGQGAYNEQFF.

The genes are TRBV5-1 and TRBJ2-1; TRBD2 is a possible D gene (5 bases). This CDR3 has 16 residues. Germline V lookup: CDR1 SGHRS, CDR2 YFSETQ. Trimming took off 2 bases at V and 10 bases at J, with 22 bases between the two ends. Written as DNA, the CDR3 is TGCGCCAGCAGCTTAATGTCCAGGACTGTCCTCATGGAGCAGTTCTTC. It codes for CASSLMSRTVLMEQFF.

V usage is TRBV7-2 and J usage is TRBJ1-2, with D possibly TRBD1 on 6 matching bases. Germline CDR1 and CDR2: SGHTA and FQGNSA. Trimming took 5 bases from V and 6 from J, leaving 10 bases between them. The CDR3 runs to 12 residues. The CDR3 DNA reads as TGTGCCAGCAGCCCCCGGACAGATGGCTACACCTTC. Its translation: CASSPRTDGYTF.

This chain links TRBV2 with TRBJ2-3, with a weak D call TRBD2 (5 bases). V was clipped by 4 bases and J by 6 bases, with 11 bases between them. The germline V gene encodes CDR1 SNHLY and CDR2 FYNNEI. The CDR3 length is 13 residues. CDR3 in DNA: TGTGCCAGCAGTGTAGCGAGTCCGGATACGCAGTATTTT. Its translation: CASSVASPDTQYF. Combining the CDR3 with reference TRBV2 and TRBJ2-3 gives the whole variable domain EPEVTQTPSHQVTQMGQEVILRCVPISNHLYFYWYRQILGQKVEFLVSFYNNEISEKSEIFDDQFSVERPDGSNFTLKIRSTKLEDSAMYFCASSVASPDTQYFGPGTRLTVL.